Shown below are 7 T cell receptor beta chains from a single sample sequenced in a study of T cell responses to AZD1222 COVID-19 vaccine. Method: immunoSEQ multiplex PCR; TCRdb's copy keeps in-frame clones and lacks some. The table lists under 80,000 clones, about four fifths of them singletons. The starting material was peripheral blood, obtained on day 0 of MenACWY control vaccination. All receptors derive from an adult in good health.

The chain is built from TRBV6-2 or TRBV6-3 and TRBJ1-1, with a weak D call TRBD1 (5 bases). The CDR3 is 14 residues long. V was cut by 6 bases and J by 0 bases, with 11 bases left in between. CDR1 and CDR2 (germline): MNHEY, SVGEGT. The CDR3 protein is CASSRGALNTEAFF. The CDR3 DNA is TGTGCCAGCAGCCGAGGGGCACTGAACACTGAAGCTTTCTTT.

CDR3 region: CASSRGTGDTEAFF. The CDR3 DNA is TGTGCCAGCAGCCGCGGGACAGGGGACACTGAAGCTTTCTTT. The chain uses TRBV9 and TRBJ1-1; 10 bases are a match to TRBD1. The trim removed 4 bases at V and 3 bases at J, leaving 3 bases unmatched. The CDR3 runs to 14 residues. Germline CDR1 and CDR2: SGDLS and YYNGEE.

There are a few counts of this clone. The CDR3: CASSTRRGTIYF. The CDR3 bases are TGTGCCAGTTCGACCAGGAGGGGCACCATATATTTT. V is TRBV3-1 (or the pseudogene TRBV3-2) and J is TRBJ1-3, with a weak D call TRBD1 (5 bases). The CDR3 is made up of 12 amino acids. CDR1 LGHDT and CDR2 YNNKEL come from the germline V gene (reference sequence). Trimming took off 9 bases at V and 9 bases at J, with 15 bases between the two ends.

This clone is a singleton in its sample. The genes are TRBV3-1 (or the pseudogene TRBV3-2) and TRBJ2-5; D may be TRBD2 (6 bases). The CDR3 extends over 15 amino acids. Germline V gene sequence: CDR1 LGHDT, CDR2 YNNKEL (reference sequence). Trimming took 4 bases from V and 4 from J, leaving 16 bases between them. CDR3 bases: TGTGCCAGCAGCCGAAACCTAGCGCTGGGAGAGACCCAGTACTTC. Translated, it gives CASSRNLALGETQYF.

CDR3 DNA: TGTGCCAGCAGGCGAAGGGGGGGCAATCAGCCCCAGCATTTT. This codes for CASRRRGGNQPQHF. The chain employs TRBV7-3 and TRBJ1-5; maybe TRBD1 (6 bases). This CDR3 has 14 residues. The V and J ends lost 6 bases and 2 bases respectively, with 11 bases between them. Germline loops: CDR1 SGHTA, CDR2 FQGTGA.

The table lists this clone with a few counts. J is TRBJ2-3 and V is TRBV4-1; maybe TRBD2 (6 bases). The germline CDR1 and CDR2 sequences are MGHRA and YSYEKL. The CDR3 contains 17 residues. Trimming removed 0 bases at V and 2 bases at J, with 15 bases between. The CDR3 nucleotides are TGCGCCAGCAGCCAAGAATTCGGCGGGGCGGCCACAGATACGCAGTATTTT. Its protein product is CASSQEFGGAATDTQYF.

The V and J genes are TRBV11-2 and TRBJ1-1; 8 nucleotides agree with TRBD1. The V gene end was trimmed by 7 bases and the J gene end by 10 bases; junction bases not matched to a gene: 8. The CDR3 contains 12 residues. Germline CDR1 SGHAT, CDR2 FQNNGV. The CDR3 spells CASTSDRVRAFF. CDR3 in DNA: TGTGCCAGCACCTCGGACAGGGTGCGAGCTTTCTTT.